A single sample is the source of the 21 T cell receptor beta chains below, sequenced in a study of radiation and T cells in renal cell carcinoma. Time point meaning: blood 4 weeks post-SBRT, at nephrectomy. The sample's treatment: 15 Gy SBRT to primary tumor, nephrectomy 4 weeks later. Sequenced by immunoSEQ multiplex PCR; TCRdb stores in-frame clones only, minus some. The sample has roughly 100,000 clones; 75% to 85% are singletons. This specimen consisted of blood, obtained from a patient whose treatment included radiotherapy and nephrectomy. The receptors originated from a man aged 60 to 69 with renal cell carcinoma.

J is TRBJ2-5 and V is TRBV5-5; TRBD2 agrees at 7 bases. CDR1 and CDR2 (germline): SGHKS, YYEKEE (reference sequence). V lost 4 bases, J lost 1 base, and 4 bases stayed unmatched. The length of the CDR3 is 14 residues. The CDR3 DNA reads TGTGCCAGCAGCAAAGGCGGGAGCCAAGAGACCCAGTACTTC. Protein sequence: CASSKGGSQETQYF. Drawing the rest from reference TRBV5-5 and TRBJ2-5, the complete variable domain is DAGVTQSPTHLIKTRGQQVTLRCSPISGHKSVSWYQQVLGQGPQFIFQYYEKEERGRGNFPDRFSARQFPNYSSELNVNALLLGDSALYLCASSKGGSQETQYFGPGTRLLVL.

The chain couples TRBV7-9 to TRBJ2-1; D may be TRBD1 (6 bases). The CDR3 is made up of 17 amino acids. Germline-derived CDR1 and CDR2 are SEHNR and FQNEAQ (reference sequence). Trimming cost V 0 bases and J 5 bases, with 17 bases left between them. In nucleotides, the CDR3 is TGTGCCAGCAGCTTAGCAATGGTCAGGGGATGGGACAATGAGCAGTTCTTC. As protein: CASSLAMVRGWDNEQFF.

CDR3: CASWRQGAEKAFF. DNA of the CDR3: TGTGCCAGCTGGAGACAGGGGGCCGAAAAAGCTTTCTTT. V is TRBV27 and J is TRBJ1-1; 10 bases match TRBD1. Per the germline V gene, CDR1 is MNHEY and CDR2 is SMNVEV (reference sequence). Unmatched junction bases numbered 9, after V lost 8 bases and J lost 9 bases. The CDR3 has 13 residues.

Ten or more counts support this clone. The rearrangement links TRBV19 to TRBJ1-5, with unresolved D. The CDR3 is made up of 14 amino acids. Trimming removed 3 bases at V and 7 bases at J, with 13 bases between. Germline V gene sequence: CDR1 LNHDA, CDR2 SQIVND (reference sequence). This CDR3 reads CASSIRMGPQPQHF. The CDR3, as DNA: TGTGCCAGTAGTATTAGGATGGGTCCGCAGCCCCAGCATTTT.

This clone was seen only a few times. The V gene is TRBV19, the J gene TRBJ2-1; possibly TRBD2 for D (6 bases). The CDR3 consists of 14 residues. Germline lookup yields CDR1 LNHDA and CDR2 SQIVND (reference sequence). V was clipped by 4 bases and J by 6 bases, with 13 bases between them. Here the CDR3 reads CASSNGRETNEQFF. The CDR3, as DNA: TGTGCCAGTAGTAATGGTCGGGAGACCAATGAGCAGTTCTTC.

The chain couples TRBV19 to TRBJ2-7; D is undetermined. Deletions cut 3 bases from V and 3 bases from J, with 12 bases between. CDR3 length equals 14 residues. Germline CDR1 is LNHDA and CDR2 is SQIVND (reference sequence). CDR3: CASSIAGDYYEQYF. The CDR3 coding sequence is TGTGCCAGTAGTATTGCTGGGGATTACTACGAGCAGTACTTC. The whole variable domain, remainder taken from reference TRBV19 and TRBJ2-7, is DGGITQSPKYLFRKEGQNVTLSCEQNLNHDAMYWYRQDPGQGLRLIYYSQIVNDFQKGDIAEGYSVSREKKESFPLTVTSAQKNPTAFYLCASSIAGDYYEQYFGPGTRLTVT.

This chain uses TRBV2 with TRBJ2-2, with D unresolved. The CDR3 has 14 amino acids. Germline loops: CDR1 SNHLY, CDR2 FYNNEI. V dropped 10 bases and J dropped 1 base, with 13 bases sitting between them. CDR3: CATTQVLNTGELFF. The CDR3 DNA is TGTGCCACCACACAAGTCCTGAACACCGGGGAGCTGTTTTTT.

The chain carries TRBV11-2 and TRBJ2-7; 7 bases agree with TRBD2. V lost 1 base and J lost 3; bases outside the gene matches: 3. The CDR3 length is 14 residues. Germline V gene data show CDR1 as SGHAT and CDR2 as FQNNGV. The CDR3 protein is CASSLGLAVYEQYF. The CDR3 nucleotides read TGTGCCAGCAGCTTAGGCCTAGCGGTCTACGAGCAGTACTTC.

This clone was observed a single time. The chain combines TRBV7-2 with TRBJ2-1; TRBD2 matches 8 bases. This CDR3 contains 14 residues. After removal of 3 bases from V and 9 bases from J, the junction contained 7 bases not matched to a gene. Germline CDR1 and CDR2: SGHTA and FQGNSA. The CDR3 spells CASSFLAGGGEQFF. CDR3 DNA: TGTGCCAGCAGCTTCCTCGCGGGAGGAGGTGAGCAGTTCTTC.

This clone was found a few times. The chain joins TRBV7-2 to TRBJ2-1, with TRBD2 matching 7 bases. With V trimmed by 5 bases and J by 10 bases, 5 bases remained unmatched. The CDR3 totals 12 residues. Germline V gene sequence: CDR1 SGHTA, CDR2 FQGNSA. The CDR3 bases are TGTGCCAGCAGCCGGACTAGGAGAGAGCAGTTCTTC. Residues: CASSRTRREQFF.

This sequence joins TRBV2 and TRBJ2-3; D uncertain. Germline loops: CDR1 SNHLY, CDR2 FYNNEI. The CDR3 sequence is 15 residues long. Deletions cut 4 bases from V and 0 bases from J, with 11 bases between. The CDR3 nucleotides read TGTGCCAGCAGTGCTAGGACCAGGAGCACAGATACGCAGTATTTT. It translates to CASSARTRSTDTQYF.

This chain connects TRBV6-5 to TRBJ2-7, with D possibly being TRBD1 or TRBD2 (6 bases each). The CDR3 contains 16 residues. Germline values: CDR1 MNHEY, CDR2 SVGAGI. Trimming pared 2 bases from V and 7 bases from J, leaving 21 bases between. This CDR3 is CASSYGVRGSGREQYF. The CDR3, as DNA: TGTGCCAGCAGTTACGGTGTTAGGGGGTCTGGGAGGGAGCAGTACTTC.

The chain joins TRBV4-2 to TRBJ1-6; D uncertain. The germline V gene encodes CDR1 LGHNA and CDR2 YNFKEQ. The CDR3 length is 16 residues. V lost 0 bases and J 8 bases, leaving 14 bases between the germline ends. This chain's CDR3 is CASSQDAGRADSPLHF. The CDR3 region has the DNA TGTGCCAGCAGCCAAGATGCGGGCCGGGCGGATTCACCCCTCCACTTT.

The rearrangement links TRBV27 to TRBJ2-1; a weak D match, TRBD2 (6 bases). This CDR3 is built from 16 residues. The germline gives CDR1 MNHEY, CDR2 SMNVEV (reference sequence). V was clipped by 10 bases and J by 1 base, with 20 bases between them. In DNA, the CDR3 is TGTGCCACCGCACTCTGGATGACTAGTTCCTACAATGAGCAGTTCTTC. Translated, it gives CATALWMTSSYNEQFF.

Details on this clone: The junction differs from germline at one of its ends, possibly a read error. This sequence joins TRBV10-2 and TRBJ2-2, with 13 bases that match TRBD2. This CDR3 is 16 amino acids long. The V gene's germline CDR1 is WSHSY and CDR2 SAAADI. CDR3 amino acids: CASNEAGLAGPGELFF. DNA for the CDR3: TGCGCCAGCAATGAGGCGGGACTAGCGGGACCCGGGGAGCTGTTTTTT.

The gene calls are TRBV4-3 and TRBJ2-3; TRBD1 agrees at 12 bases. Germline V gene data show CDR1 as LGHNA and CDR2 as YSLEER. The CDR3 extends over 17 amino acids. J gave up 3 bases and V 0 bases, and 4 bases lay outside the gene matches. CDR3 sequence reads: CASSQDGTGGETDTQYF. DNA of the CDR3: TGCGCCAGCAGCCAAGATGGGACAGGGGGCGAAACAGATACGCAGTATTTT.

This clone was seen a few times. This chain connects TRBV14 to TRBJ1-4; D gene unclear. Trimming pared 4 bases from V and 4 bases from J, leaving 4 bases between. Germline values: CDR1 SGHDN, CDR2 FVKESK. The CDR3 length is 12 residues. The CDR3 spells CASSRSNEKLFF. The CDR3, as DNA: TGTGCCAGCAGCCGGAGTAATGAAAAACTGTTTTTT.

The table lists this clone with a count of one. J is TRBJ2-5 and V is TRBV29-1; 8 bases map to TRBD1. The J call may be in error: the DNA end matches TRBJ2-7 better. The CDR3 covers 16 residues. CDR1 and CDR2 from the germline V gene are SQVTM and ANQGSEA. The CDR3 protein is CSVCSTRGRETYEQYF. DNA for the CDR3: TGCAGCGTTTGTTCCACCAGGGGGCGCGAAACCTACGAGCAGTACTTC.

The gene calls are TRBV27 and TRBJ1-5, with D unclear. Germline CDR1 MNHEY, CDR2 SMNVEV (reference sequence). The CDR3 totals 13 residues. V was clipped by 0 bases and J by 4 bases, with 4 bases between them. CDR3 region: CASSLSQNQPQHF. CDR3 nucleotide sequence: TGTGCCAGCAGTTTATCCCAAAATCAGCCCCAGCATTTT.

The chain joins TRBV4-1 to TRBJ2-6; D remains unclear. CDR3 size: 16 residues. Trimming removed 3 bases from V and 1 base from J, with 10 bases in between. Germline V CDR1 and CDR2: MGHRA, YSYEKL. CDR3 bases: TGCGCCAGCAGCCAGAGCGAGGCTTCTGGGGCCAACGTCCTGACTTTC. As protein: CASSQSEASGANVLTF.

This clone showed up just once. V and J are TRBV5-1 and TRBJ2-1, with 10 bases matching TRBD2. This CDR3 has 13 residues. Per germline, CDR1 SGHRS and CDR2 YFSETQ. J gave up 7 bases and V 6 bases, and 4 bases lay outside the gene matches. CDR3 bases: TGCGCCAGCATGACTAGCGGGCGGAATGAGCAGTTCTTC. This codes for CASMTSGRNEQFF. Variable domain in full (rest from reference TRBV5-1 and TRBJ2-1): KAGVTQTPRYLIKTRGQQVTLSCSPISGHRSVSWYQQTPGQGLQFLFEYFSETQRNKGNFPGRFSGRQFSNSRSEMNVSTLELGDSALYLCASMTSGRNEQFFGPGTRLTVL.